The clone carrying this T cell receptor (beta chain) occurred a few times. This sample was included in a study of blood T cell repertoires in COVID-19. Study information: PBMCs, B-cell-depleted T cells, or T cells were the source of the cDNA or gDNA that made up the material.

As processed by the authors: Nucleated cell counts were estimated from reference gene primer amplification. Clones were sequenced by immunoSEQ multiplex PCR, and TCRdb holds only the in-frame ones, with some missing. The D gene and trimming were derived from the DNA, and the V and J assignments and clone size from that table. The profile shows 55,000 to 75,000 clones, approximately 84% of them singletons. V lost 2 bases, J lost 3 bases, and 3 bases stayed unmatched. Germline CDR1 reads SGHNT; CDR2 reads YYREEE (reference sequence). The CDR3 is 16 residues long. The chain joins TRBV5-4 to TRBJ2-3; the match to TRBD2 covers 13 bases. Sequencing input: peripheral blood. The origin of this receptor is a man in his fifties or sixties with active COVID-19. The CDR3 spells CASSLTSGGETDTQYF. Written as DNA, the CDR3 is TGTGCCAGCAGCTTAACTAGCGGGGGGGAGACAGATACGCAGTATTTT.